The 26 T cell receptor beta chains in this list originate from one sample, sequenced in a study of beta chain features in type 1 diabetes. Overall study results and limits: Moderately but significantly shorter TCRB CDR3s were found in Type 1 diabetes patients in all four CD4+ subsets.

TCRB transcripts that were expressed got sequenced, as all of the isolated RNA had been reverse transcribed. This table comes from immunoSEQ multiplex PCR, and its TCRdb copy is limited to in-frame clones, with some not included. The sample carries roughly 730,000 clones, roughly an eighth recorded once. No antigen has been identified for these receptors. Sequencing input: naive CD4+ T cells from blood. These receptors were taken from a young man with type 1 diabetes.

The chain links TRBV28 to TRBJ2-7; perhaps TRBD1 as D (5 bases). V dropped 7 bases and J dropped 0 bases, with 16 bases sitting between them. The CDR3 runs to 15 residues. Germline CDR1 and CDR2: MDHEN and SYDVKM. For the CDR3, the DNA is TGTGCCAGCACCGTATCGGACATAGCCTCCTACGAGCAGTACTTC. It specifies CASTVSDIASYEQYF.

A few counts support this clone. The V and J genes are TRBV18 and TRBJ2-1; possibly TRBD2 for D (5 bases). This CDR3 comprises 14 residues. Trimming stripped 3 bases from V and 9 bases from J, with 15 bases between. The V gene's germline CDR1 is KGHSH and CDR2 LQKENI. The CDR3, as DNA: TGTGCCAGCTCACCCCGCGAAGGCGGAGGTGAGCAGTTCTTC. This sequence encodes CASSPREGGGEQFF. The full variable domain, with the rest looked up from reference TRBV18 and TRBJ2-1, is NAGVMQNPRHLVRRRGQEARLRCSPMKGHSHVYWYRQLPEEGLKFMVYLQKENIIDESGMPKERFSAEFPKEGPSILRIQQVVRGDSAAYFCASSPREGGGEQFFGPGTRLTVL.

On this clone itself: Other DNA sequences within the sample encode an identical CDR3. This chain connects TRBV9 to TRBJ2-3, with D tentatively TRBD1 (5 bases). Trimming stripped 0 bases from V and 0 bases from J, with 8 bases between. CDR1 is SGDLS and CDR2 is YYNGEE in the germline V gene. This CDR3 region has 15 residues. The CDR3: CASSVEDTSTDTQYF. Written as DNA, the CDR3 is TGTGCCAGCAGCGTAGAGGACACCAGCACAGATACGCAGTATTTT.

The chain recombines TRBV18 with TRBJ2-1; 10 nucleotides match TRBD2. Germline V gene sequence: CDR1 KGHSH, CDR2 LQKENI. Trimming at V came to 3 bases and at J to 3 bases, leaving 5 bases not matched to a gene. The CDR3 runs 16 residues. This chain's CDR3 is CASSPQGTSVYNEQFF. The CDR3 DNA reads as TGTGCCAGCTCACCTCAGGGGACTAGCGTCTACAATGAGCAGTTCTTC.

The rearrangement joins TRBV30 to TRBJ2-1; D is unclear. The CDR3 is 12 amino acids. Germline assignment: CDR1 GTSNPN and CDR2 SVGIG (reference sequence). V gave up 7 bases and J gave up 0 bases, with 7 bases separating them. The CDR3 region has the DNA TGTGCCTTACCACTCTCCTACAATGAGCAGTTCTTC. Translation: CALPLSYNEQFF.

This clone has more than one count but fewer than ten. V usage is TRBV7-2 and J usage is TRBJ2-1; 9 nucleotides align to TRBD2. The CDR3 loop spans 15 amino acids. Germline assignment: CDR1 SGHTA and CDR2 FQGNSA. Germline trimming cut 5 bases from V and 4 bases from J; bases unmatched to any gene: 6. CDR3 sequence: CASSQRGALYNEQFF. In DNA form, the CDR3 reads TGTGCCAGCAGCCAGCGGGGGGCTCTTTACAATGAGCAGTTCTTC.

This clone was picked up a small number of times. The CDR3 region is CASSSPGQGLGAFF. The CDR3 region has the DNA TGTGCCAGCAGTTCACCGGGACAGGGTTTGGGAGCTTTCTTT. The rearrangement links TRBV28 to TRBJ1-1; TRBD1 matches 9 bases. V trimming: 4 bases; J trimming: 10 bases; junction bases outside the gene matches: 10. Germline V gene lookup returns CDR1 MDHEN and CDR2 SYDVKM. CDR3 length: 14 amino acids. Complete variable domain (other parts from reference TRBV28 and TRBJ1-1): DVKVTQSSRYLVKRTGEKVFLECVQDMDHENMFWYRQDPGLGLRLIYFSYDVKMKEKGDIPEGYSVSREKKERFSLILESASTNQTSMYLCASSSPGQGLGAFFGQGTRLTVV.

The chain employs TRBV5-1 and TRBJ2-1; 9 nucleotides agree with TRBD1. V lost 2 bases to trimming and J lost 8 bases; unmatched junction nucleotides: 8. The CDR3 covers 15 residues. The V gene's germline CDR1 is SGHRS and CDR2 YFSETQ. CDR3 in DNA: TGCGCCAGCAGCTTACAGGGGGCGACCAGGGATGAGCAGTTCTTC. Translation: CASSLQGATRDEQFF. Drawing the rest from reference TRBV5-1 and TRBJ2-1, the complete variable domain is KAGVTQTPRYLIKTRGQQVTLSCSPISGHRSVSWYQQTPGQGLQFLFEYFSETQRNKGNFPGRFSGRQFSNSRSEMNVSTLELGDSALYLCASSLQGATRDEQFFGPGTRLTVL.

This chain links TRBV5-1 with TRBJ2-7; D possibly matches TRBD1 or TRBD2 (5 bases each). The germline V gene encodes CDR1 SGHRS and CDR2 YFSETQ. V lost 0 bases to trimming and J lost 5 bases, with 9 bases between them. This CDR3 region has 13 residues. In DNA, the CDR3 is TGCGCCAGCAGCTTGGCGCAGGGACACGAGCAGTACTTC. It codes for CASSLAQGHEQYF. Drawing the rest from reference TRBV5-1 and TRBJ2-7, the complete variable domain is KAGVTQTPRYLIKTRGQQVTLSCSPISGHRSVSWYQQTPGQGLQFLFEYFSETQRNKGNFPGRFSGRQFSNSRSEMNVSTLELGDSALYLCASSLAQGHEQYFGPGTRLTVT.

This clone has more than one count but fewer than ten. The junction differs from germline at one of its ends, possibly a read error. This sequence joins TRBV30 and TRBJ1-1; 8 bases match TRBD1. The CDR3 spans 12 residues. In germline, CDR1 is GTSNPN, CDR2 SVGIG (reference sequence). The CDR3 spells CASQPQGALKYF. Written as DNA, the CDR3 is TGTGCCTCCCAGCCCCAGGGGGCCCTAAAATATTTT.

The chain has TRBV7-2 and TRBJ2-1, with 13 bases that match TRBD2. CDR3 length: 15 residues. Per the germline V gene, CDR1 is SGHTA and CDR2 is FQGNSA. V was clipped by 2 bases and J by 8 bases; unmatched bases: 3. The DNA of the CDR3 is TGTGCCAGCAGCTTATTTGGGACTAGCGGGGATGAGCAGTTCTTC. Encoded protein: CASSLFGTSGDEQFF.

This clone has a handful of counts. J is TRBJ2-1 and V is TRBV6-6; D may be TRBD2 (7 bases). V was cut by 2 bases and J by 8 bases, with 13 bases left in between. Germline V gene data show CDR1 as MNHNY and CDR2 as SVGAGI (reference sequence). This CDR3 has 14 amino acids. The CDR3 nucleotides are TGTGCCAGCAGTTACAAGGGGGGGAGGGATGAGCAGTTCTTC. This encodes CASSYKGGRDEQFF.

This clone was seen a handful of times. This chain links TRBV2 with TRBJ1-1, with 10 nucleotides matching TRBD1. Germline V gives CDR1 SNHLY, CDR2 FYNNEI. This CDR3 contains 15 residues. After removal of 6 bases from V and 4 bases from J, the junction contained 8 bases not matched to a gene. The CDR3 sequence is CASRGTGVMGTEAFF. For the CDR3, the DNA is TGTGCCAGCAGGGGGACAGGGGTTATGGGCACTGAAGCTTTCTTT.

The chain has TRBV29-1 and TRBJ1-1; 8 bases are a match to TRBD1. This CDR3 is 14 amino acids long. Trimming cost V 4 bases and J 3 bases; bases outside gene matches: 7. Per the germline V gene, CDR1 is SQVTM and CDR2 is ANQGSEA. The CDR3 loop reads CSVGSTGGDTEAFF. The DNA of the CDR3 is TGCAGCGTTGGCAGTACAGGGGGAGACACTGAAGCTTTCTTT.

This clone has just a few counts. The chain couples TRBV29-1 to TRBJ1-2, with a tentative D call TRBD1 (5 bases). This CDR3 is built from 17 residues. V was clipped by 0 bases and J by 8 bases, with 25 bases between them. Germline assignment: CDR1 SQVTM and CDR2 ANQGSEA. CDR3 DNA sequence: TGCAGCGTTGAAGAGGGGTATTGGGTAGCAGGGCCTCGGGGCTACACCTTC. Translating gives CSVEEGYWVAGPRGYTF.

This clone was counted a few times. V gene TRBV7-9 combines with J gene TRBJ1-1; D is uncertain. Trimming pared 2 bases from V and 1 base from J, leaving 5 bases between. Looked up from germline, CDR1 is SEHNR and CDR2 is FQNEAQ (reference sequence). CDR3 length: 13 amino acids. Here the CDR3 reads CASSLRPNTEAFF. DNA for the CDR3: TGTGCCAGCAGCTTAAGGCCGAACACTGAAGCTTTCTTT.

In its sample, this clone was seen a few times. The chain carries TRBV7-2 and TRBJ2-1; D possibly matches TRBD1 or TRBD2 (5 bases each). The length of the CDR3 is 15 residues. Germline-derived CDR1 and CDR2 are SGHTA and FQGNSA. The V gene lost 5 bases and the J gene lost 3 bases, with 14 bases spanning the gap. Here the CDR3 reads CASSQSEGFYNEQFF. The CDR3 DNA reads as TGTGCCAGCAGCCAAAGCGAGGGGTTCTACAATGAGCAGTTCTTC.

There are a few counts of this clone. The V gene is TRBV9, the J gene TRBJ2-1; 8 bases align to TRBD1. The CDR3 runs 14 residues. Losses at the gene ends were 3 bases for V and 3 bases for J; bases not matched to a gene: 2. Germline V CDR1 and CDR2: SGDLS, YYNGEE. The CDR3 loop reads CASSATGDYNEQFF. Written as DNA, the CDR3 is TGTGCCAGCAGCGCGACAGGGGACTACAATGAGCAGTTCTTC.

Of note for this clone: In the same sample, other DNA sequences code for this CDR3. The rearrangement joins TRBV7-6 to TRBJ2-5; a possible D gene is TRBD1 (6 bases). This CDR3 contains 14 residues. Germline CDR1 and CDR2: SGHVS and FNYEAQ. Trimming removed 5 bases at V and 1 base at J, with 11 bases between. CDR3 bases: TGTGCCAGCAGCCTAAGGACAGCCCAAGAGACCCAGTACTTC. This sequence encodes CASSLRTAQETQYF.

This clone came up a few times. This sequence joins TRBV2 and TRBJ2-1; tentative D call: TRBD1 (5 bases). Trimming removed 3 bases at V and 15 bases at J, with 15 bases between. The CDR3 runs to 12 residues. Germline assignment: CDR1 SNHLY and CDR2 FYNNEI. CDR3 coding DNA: TGTGCCAGCAGTGAGAATCAGGGTCCTAGGTTCTTC. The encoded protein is CASSENQGPRFF.

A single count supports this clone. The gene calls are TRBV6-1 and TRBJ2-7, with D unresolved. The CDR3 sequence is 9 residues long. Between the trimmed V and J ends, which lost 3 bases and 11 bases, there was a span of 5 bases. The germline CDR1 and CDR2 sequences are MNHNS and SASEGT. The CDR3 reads CASSDAKYF. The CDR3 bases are TGTGCCAGCAGTGACGCGAAGTACTTC.

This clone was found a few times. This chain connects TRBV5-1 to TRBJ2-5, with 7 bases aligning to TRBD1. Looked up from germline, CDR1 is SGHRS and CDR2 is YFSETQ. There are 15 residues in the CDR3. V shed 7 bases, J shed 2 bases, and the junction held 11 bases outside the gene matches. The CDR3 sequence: CASFQTSGQQETQYF. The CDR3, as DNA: TGCGCCAGCTTCCAAACCTCGGGACAGCAAGAGACCCAGTACTTC.

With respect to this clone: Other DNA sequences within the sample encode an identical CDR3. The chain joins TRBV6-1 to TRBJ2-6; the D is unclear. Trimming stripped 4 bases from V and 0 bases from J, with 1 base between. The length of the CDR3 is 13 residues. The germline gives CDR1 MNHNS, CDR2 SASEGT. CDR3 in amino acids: CASSVSGANVLTF. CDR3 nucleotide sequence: TGTGCCAGCAGTGTCTCTGGGGCCAACGTCCTGACTTTC.

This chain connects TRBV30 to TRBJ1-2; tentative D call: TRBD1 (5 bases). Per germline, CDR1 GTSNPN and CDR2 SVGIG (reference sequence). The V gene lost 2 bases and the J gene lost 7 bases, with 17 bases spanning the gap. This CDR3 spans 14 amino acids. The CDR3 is CAWSPSVGVGGYTF. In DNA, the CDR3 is TGTGCCTGGAGTCCCAGCGTGGGGGTCGGTGGCTACACCTTC.

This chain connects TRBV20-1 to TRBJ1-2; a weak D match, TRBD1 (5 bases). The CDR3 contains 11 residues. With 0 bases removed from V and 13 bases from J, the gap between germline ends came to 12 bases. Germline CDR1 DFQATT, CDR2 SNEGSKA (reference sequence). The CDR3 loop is CSARDSPQGTF. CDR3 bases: TGCAGTGCTAGAGATAGCCCCCAGGGCACCTTC.

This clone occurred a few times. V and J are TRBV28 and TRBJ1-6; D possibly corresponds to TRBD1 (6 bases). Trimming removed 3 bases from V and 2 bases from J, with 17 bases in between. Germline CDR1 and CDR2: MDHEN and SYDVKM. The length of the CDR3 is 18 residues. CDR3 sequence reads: CASSFFEQGSPYNSPLHF. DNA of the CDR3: TGTGCCAGCAGTTTCTTTGAGCAGGGGAGCCCCTATAATTCACCCCTCCACTTT.